Presented here are 17 T cell receptor beta chains from one specimen sequenced in a study of control samples from healthy donors and cancer patients. Sequenced by immunoSEQ multiplex PCR; TCRdb stores in-frame clones only, minus some. The table records about 170,000 clones, 91% of them present only once. The specimen sequenced was blood. The origin of the receptors is a woman in her 30s in good health.

This clone appeared a few times. The rearrangement uses TRBV9 and TRBJ2-1, with 8 nucleotides matching TRBD2. V shed 6 bases and J 6 bases; nucleotides not matched to a gene: 11. Germline-derived CDR1 and CDR2 are SGDLS and YYNGEE. The CDR3 contains 15 residues. The CDR3 bases are TGTGCCAGCACCCTCACGGGAGGGCCGGGCAATGAGCAGTTCTTC. Protein product: CASTLTGGPGNEQFF.

The chain couples TRBV11-2 to TRBJ1-5; TRBD1 might be the D (6 bases). The germline gives CDR1 SGHAT, CDR2 FQNNGV. Trimming pared 4 bases from V and 4 bases from J, leaving 8 bases between. The length of the CDR3 is 13 residues. CDR3 DNA: TGTGCCAGCAGCTCCGGACAGAATCAGCCCCAGCATTTT. This codes for CASSSGQNQPQHF.

J is TRBJ1-5 and V is TRBV19, with D hard to call. The CDR3 contains 14 residues. Deletions cut 4 bases from V and 2 bases from J, with 9 bases between. Germline V gene lookup returns CDR1 LNHDA and CDR2 SQIVND (reference sequence). CDR3 coding DNA: TGTGCCAGTAGTACACAGAAGCGCAATCAGCCCCAGCATTTT. Its protein product is CASSTQKRNQPQHF.

The chain recombines TRBV6-5 with TRBJ2-1, with D possibly TRBD2 on 6 matching bases. V shed 7 bases and J shed 0 bases, with 10 bases lying between them. Germline V gene lookup returns CDR1 MNHEY and CDR2 SVGAGI. The CDR3 is 14 residues long. In DNA, the CDR3 is TGTGCCAGCATCGCCGGGGGCTCCTACAATGAGCAGTTCTTC. As protein: CASIAGGSYNEQFF.

This clone was observed a few times. The chain links TRBV7-2 to TRBJ2-7; either TRBD1 or TRBD2 may fit D (5 bases each). This CDR3 region has 15 residues. Looked up from germline, CDR1 is SGHTA and CDR2 is FQGNSA. V lost 1 base, J lost 4 bases, and 14 bases lay in between. CDR3 bases: TGTGCCAGCAGCTTAGGCCCGGGACCCACGTACGAGCAGTACTTC. It translates to CASSLGPGPTYEQYF.

This chain connects TRBV6-2 or TRBV6-3 to TRBJ1-5; D not certain. CDR1 MNHEY and CDR2 SVGEGT come from the germline V gene. The ends were cut back, 0 bases at V and 7 bases at J, with 13 bases in the middle. The CDR3 is made up of 15 amino acids. The chain's CDR3 is CASSYSTGVGQPQHF. For the CDR3, the DNA is TGTGCCAGCAGTTACTCGACCGGGGTGGGGCAGCCCCAGCATTTT.

This clone has only one observation. The V call is TRBV28, the J call TRBJ1-2; 7 nucleotides line up with TRBD1. Germline V gives CDR1 MDHEN, CDR2 SYDVKM. Trimming at V came to 6 bases and at J to 2 bases, leaving 9 bases not matched to a gene. CDR3 length: 15 amino acids. The CDR3, as DNA: TGTGCCAGCAGACCCCGACAGGGAGTCAACTATGGCTACACCTTC. Translation: CASRPRQGVNYGYTF.

The chain uses TRBV21-1 and TRBJ2-3; the D call of TRBD2 is as the table states it, not checked on the DNA. TRBV21-1 is described as a pseudogene. The CDR3 has 15 amino acids. CDR3 in amino acids: CASSNSGRGADTQYF. CDR3 nucleotides: TGTGCCAGCAGCAATAGCGGGAGAGGTGCAGATACGCAGTATTTT.

This clone has just one count. The rearrangement joins TRBV6-5 to TRBJ1-4; D gene uncertain. The CDR3 totals 15 residues. The germline gives CDR1 MNHEY, CDR2 SVGAGI. Trimming took off 5 bases at V and 0 bases at J, with 10 bases between the two ends. The CDR3 loop reads CASSTDPPTNEKLFF. CDR3 DNA sequence: TGTGCCAGCAGTACGGACCCGCCAACTAATGAAAAACTGTTTTTT.

To note about this clone: This sample also contains other DNA sequences that code for the same CDR3. V is TRBV7-9 and J is TRBJ2-2; 12 bases are shared with TRBD2. CDR3 length: 19 amino acids. Germline loops: CDR1 SEHNR, CDR2 FQNEAQ (reference sequence). The V gene end was trimmed by 0 bases and the J gene end by 0 bases; junction bases not matched to a gene: 5. Here the CDR3 reads CASSLARLAGVANTGELFF. CDR3 coding DNA: TGTGCCAGCAGCTTAGCGCGACTAGCGGGGGTCGCGAACACCGGGGAGCTGTTTTTT.

V and J are TRBV11-3 and TRBJ2-2; TRBD2 agrees at 15 bases. Per the germline V gene, CDR1 is SGHNT and CDR2 is YENEEA. Germline trimming cut 5 bases from V and 5 bases from J; bases unmatched to any gene: 3. The CDR3 covers 16 residues. Written as DNA, the CDR3 is TGTGCCAGCAGCGTGGGACTAGCGGGAGGAACCGGGGAGCTGTTTTTT. Translation gives CASSVGLAGGTGELFF.

Points on this clone: Other DNA sequences in this specimen translate into the identical CDR3. The chain has TRBV27 and TRBJ2-1, with D maybe TRBD2 (5 bases). CDR3 length: 14 amino acids. Between the trimmed V and J ends, which lost 4 bases and 0 bases, there was a span of 7 bases. Germline-derived CDR1 and CDR2 are MNHEY and SMNVEV (reference sequence). The DNA of the CDR3 is TGTGCCAGCAGTTGGGGAGACTCCTACAATGAGCAGTTCTTC. Amino acids: CASSWGDSYNEQFF.

The chain couples TRBV7-8 to TRBJ1-5, with unresolved D. Trimming stripped 3 bases from V and 3 bases from J, with 12 bases between. Germline assignment: CDR1 SGHVS and CDR2 FQNEAQ. The CDR3 has 15 amino acids. The CDR3 sequence: CASSFTRVPNQPQHF. In DNA form, the CDR3 reads TGTGCCAGCAGCTTCACCCGGGTCCCCAATCAGCCCCAGCATTTT.

The V call is TRBV4-2, the J call TRBJ2-5; the match to TRBD2 covers 11 bases. The germline CDR1 and CDR2 sequences are LGHNA and YNFKEQ. The V segment lost 4 bases and the J segment 1 base; nucleotides outside the gene matches: 5. The CDR3 runs to 16 residues. The CDR3, as DNA: TGTGCCAGCAGCCCCGGGACTAGCGGACCCCAAGAGACCCAGTACTTC. This codes for CASSPGTSGPQETQYF.

This clone showed up just a few times. V gene TRBV4-2 combines with J gene TRBJ2-7; D remains unclear. The CDR3 sequence is 12 residues long. The V end was cut by 0 bases, the J end by 4 bases, with 4 bases between. Germline V gene data show CDR1 as LGHNA and CDR2 as YNFKEQ. CDR3 nucleotide sequence: TGTGCCAGCAGCCAAGAGGGGTACGAGCAGTACTTC. The encoded protein is CASSQEGYEQYF.

In this sample, this clone turned up a few times. The genes are TRBV7-3 and TRBJ1-3; D possibly corresponds to TRBD1 (5 bases). The V gene's germline CDR1 is SGHTA and CDR2 FQGTGA. The CDR3 consists of 15 residues. The V and J ends lost 0 bases and 4 bases respectively, with 10 bases between them. CDR3 nucleotide sequence: TGTGCCAGCAGCTTAACGGCAGGGTCGGGAAACACCATATATTTT. Translated: CASSLTAGSGNTIYF. Variable domain in full (rest from reference TRBV7-3 and TRBJ1-3): GAGVSQTPSNKVTEKGKYVELRCDPISGHTALYWYRQSLGQGPEFLIYFQGTGAADDSGLPNDRFFAVRPEGSVSTLKIQRTERGDSAVYLCASSLTAGSGNTIYFGEGSWLTVV.

In its sample, this clone is medium-sized. The rearrangement links TRBV2 to TRBJ1-2; a possible D gene is TRBD1 (5 bases). The CDR3 is 13 residues long. V was trimmed by 11 bases and J by 4 bases, leaving 17 bases between them. CDR1 SNHLY and CDR2 FYNNEI come from the germline V gene. For the CDR3, the DNA is TGTGCCTCCGAACCCGGGACGGGCTATGGCTACACCTTC. Encoded protein: CASEPGTGYGYTF.